This T cell receptor (beta chain) appears in the sequencing data of a study of identical twins. TCRdb reprocessed the 5' RACE reads via MiXCR and lists one record per CDR3 protein. In the table there are more than 200,000 distinct CDR3 sequences, 11% to 15% of which are singletons. The ends lost 5 bases at V and 9 bases at J; junction bases unmatched: 16. Germline V gene sequence: CDR1 MNHEY, CDR2 SVGEGT. The CDR3 is 17 amino acids. All donors were healthy Caucasians. This clonotype was counted at least ten times. The antigen is unknown. Study-level findings and limits: There were fewer insertions in abundant cord blood beta clonotypes, but memory repertoires showed no such pattern.

Sequencing was performed on memory (CD45RO+) T cells sorted from blood. This clonotype was sampled from a woman younger than 30 in good health. V is TRBV6-2 or TRBV6-3 and J is TRBJ2-2; 9 bases map to TRBD2. CDR3 sequence: CASSPTSFSGRIWELFF. The CDR3 region has the DNA TGTGCCAGCAGTCCCACCTCTTTTAGCGGGAGAATCTGGGAGCTGTTTTTT.